What follows are 2 T cell receptor beta chains derived from one specimen sequenced in a study of cytomegalovirus exposure and HLA in healthy donors. Primers included in the PCR were 60 Vbeta and 13 Jbeta primers. Data came from immunoSEQ multiplex PCR; TCRdb stores just in-frame clones and leaves some out. This table holds approximately 220,000 clones, around 79% found once. Sequencing used PBMCs. These receptors were collected from a male donor in good health and CMV-seronegative.

V usage is TRBV6-5 and J usage is TRBJ1-2, with 8 bases aligning to TRBD1. V shed 6 bases, J shed 9 bases, and the junction held 9 bases outside the gene matches. Per germline, CDR1 MNHEY and CDR2 SVGAGI. This CDR3 has 13 residues. CDR3 amino acids: CASSPGTGLRYTF. The CDR3 bases are TGTGCCAGCAGCCCCGGGACAGGCCTTCGCTACACCTTC.

The CDR3 reads CASSLSPGSSNTEAFF. The CDR3 nucleotides read TGTGCCAGCAGTTTATCCCCCGGGAGCTCGAACACTGAAGCTTTCTTT. The chain links TRBV28 to TRBJ1-1; D ambiguous. The CDR3 sequence is 16 residues long. CDR1 MDHEN and CDR2 SYDVKM come from the germline V gene. V lost 1 base, J lost 1 base, and 13 bases lay in between.